The T cell receptor beta chain described here comes from a study of human T cells and chemical hapten exposure. About the study: The study sensitized with 2% DPC on an approximately 2 cm by approximately 2 cm patch of upper inner arm skin.

Trimming took 4 bases from V and 9 from J, leaving 10 bases between them. The CDR3 loop spans 12 amino acids. Germline CDR1 is MNHEY and CDR2 is SVGEGT. Time point specified: patch test 2, 6 weeks after DPC sensitization. Treatment specified: therapeutic diphenylcyclopropenone sensitization with weekly scalp DPC. Patch tests were applied only after blood draws. What the library attached to individual cDNA molecules were unique molecular identifiers. TCRdb used MiXCR to reprocess the RACE reads, holding one entry per CDR3 protein. The top ten hold 4.5% to 6% of the sample, which has 350,000 to 400,000 distinct CDR3 sequences, over 6% seen once.

The receptor was isolated from a woman between 18 and 29 years old with alopecia areata. Some clones in this sample may be carry-over from other donors' samples. The sample consisted of whole blood, taken in connection with sensitization to the hapten diphenylcyclopropenone (DPC). The chain joins TRBV6-2 or TRBV6-3 to TRBJ1-5; D gene uncertain. The CDR3: CASSSTQPPQHF. CDR3 sequence (DNA): TGTGCCAGCAGTTCGACCCAACCGCCCCAGCATTTT.